This T cell receptor (beta chain) was obtained from a study of T cell changes during pregnancy in multiple sclerosis. Sequenced by immunoSEQ multiplex PCR; TCRdb stores in-frame clones only, minus some. Of over 60,000 clones listed, just under 95% are singletons. The germline gives CDR1 LNHDA, CDR2 SQIVND (reference sequence). The CDR3 runs to 16 residues. V dropped 5 bases and J dropped 2; count of bases not matched to a gene: 11. The source is a female donor with multiple sclerosis, enrolled in a pregnancy study. Sample: peripheral blood, taken in the first trimester of pregnancy. The chain uses TRBV19 and TRBJ2-7, with 8 bases lining up with TRBD2. This chain's CDR3 is CASSPTGTRGAYEQYF. The DNA of the CDR3 is TGTGCCAGTAGTCCCACCGGGACTAGAGGTGCCTACGAGCAGTACTTC.